These T cell receptor beta chains were read from a single sample in a study of regulatory T cells in long-lasting Graves disease. TCRdb independently ran MiXCR on the multiplex PCR reads; one entry per CDR3 protein. The sample includes approximately 470,000 distinct CDR3 sequences, 15% to 20% seen only once; the top ten take 9% to 15%. This same sample was also taken into another study, of T cells in Graves' hyperthyroidism and ophthalmopathy.

This specimen consisted of peripheral blood mononuclear cells (PBMCs), obtained at new diagnosis, from a patient treated with antithyroid drugs. These receptors were obtained from a man aged 35-49 years with Graves disease. CDR3s include the opening cysteine and the closing phenylalanine or tryptophan. The order of the fields is D gene, V gene, J gene, clone size, CDR3 DNA, CDR3 protein. D genes are given only for firm matches. Clone sizes are given selectively: once, few, many, or a class where the clone is expanded.

D gene: .; V gene: TRBV28; J gene: TRBJ1-2; clone size: many; CDR3 DNA: TGTGCCAGCAGTTTACCTCCGGGCTACACCTTC; CDR3 protein: CASSLPPGYTF
D gene: .; V gene: TRBV5-1; J gene: TRBJ2-1; clone size: many; CDR3 DNA: TGCGCCAGCAGCTTGGCTACGGTAAATGAGCAGTTCTTC; CDR3 protein: CASSLATVNEQFF
D gene: TRBD2; V gene: TRBV5-1; J gene: TRBJ2-3; clone size: many; CDR3 DNA: TGCGCCAGCAGCGCGGGACTAGTCTTTCCAGATACGCAGTATTTT; CDR3 protein: CASSAGLVFPDTQYF
D gene: TRBD1; V gene: TRBV28; J gene: TRBJ1-5; clone size: .; CDR3 DNA: TGTGCCAGCAGTTCCGGACAGGGGGCAATTCCAAATCAGCCCCAGCATTTT; CDR3 protein: CASSSGQGAIPNQPQHF
D gene: TRBD1; V gene: TRBV29-1; J gene: TRBJ2-5; clone size: few; CDR3 DNA: TGCAGCGTTGGGACAGGGAATGTGGAGACCCAGTACTTC; CDR3 protein: CSVGTGNVETQYF
D gene: .; V gene: TRBV7-8; J gene: TRBJ2-7; clone size: few; CDR3 DNA: TGTGCCAGCAGCTCCCTTGGGGGAAACGAGCAGTACTTC; CDR3 protein: CASSSLGGNEQYF
D gene: .; V gene: TRBV5-1; J gene: TRBJ2-3; clone size: .; CDR3 DNA: TGCGCCAGCAGCTTCAAAACCGGGACTTCCGAGATTTCGGATACGCAGTATTTT; CDR3 protein: CASSFKTGTSEISDTQYF
D gene: .; V gene: TRBV2; J gene: TRBJ2-5; clone size: many; CDR3 DNA: TGTGCCAGCACCCTAGGAGAGACCCAGTACTTC; CDR3 protein: CASTLGETQYF
D gene: TRBD1; V gene: TRBV10-3; J gene: TRBJ1-2; clone size: few; CDR3 DNA: TGTGCCATCATCGACGAGGGGGCAAGTGGCTACACCTTC; CDR3 protein: CAIIDEGASGYTF
D gene: TRBD2; V gene: TRBV29-1; J gene: TRBJ2-7; clone size: few; CDR3 DNA: TGCAGCGTTGAACGGGCTAGCGGGAGTAAAGTGCAGTACTTC; CDR3 protein: CSVERASGSKVQYF
D gene: TRBD1; V gene: TRBV15; J gene: TRBJ2-3; clone size: .; CDR3 DNA: TGTGCCACCAGCACGGGGACAGGGGGCCGCACAGATACGCAGTATTTT; CDR3 protein: CATSTGTGGRTDTQYF
D gene: TRBD1; V gene: TRBV12-3/TRBV12-4; J gene: TRBJ2-4; clone size: many; CDR3 DNA: TGTGCCAGCAGTTTGGACAGGGTGAGGGCCAAAAACATTCAGTACTTC; CDR3 protein: CASSLDRVRAKNIQYF
D gene: TRBD2; V gene: TRBV2; J gene: TRBJ2-1; clone size: few; CDR3 DNA: TGTGCCAGCAATGTGGGAGGGTCCTACAATGAGCAGTTCTTC; CDR3 protein: CASNVGGSYNEQFF
D gene: .; V gene: TRBV28; J gene: TRBJ2-7; clone size: many; CDR3 DNA: TGTGCCAGCAGTCCGAATCACTACGAGCAGTACTTC; CDR3 protein: CASSPNHYEQYF
D gene: .; V gene: TRBV20-1; J gene: TRBJ1-1; clone size: many; CDR3 DNA: TGCAGTGCTACAGGGGTTCCCACTGAAGCTTTCTTT; CDR3 protein: CSATGVPTEAFF
D gene: TRBD1; V gene: TRBV28; J gene: TRBJ1-1; clone size: many; CDR3 DNA: TGTGCCAGCAGTCAACCGGGACAGGGGGTTACTGAAGCTTTCTTT; CDR3 protein: CASSQPGQGVTEAFF
D gene: TRBD2; V gene: TRBV3-1; J gene: TRBJ2-7; clone size: many; CDR3 DNA: TGTGCCAGCAGCCTTCGAGGAGCGGGAGGGTACGAGCAGTACTTC; CDR3 protein: CASSLRGAGGYEQYF
D gene: .; V gene: TRBV20-1; J gene: TRBJ2-5; clone size: many; CDR3 DNA: TGCAGTGCTAGAGAGGCACAGAGAGAGACCCAGTACTTC; CDR3 protein: CSAREAQRETQYF
D gene: .; V gene: TRBV27; J gene: TRBJ2-7; clone size: .; CDR3 DNA: TGTGCCAGCAGTAAGGCACCGGGCCGGGGGTACGAGCAGTACTTC; CDR3 protein: CASSKAPGRGYEQYF
D gene: .; V gene: TRBV28; J gene: TRBJ1-5; clone size: many; CDR3 DNA: TGTGCCAGCAGTTTAGACGGGGGCGCCAATCAGCCCCAGCATTTT; CDR3 protein: CASSLDGGANQPQHF
D gene: TRBD1; V gene: TRBV28; J gene: TRBJ2-3; clone size: many; CDR3 DNA: TGTGCCAGCAGTTCCACAGGGGGCGAGAGCACAGATACGCAGTATTTT; CDR3 protein: CASSSTGGESTDTQYF
D gene: .; V gene: TRBV11-2; J gene: TRBJ2-1; clone size: many; CDR3 DNA: TGTGCCAGCGACGAGGGCGGGAATGAGCAGTTCTTC; CDR3 protein: CASDEGGNEQFF
D gene: .; V gene: TRBV5-1; J gene: TRBJ2-2; clone size: few; CDR3 DNA: TGCGCCAGCAGCCCCGGACCCTCACGGAAGAGCACCGGGGAGCTGTTTTTT; CDR3 protein: CASSPGPSRKSTGELFF
D gene: TRBD2; V gene: TRBV20-1; J gene: TRBJ2-5; clone size: many; CDR3 DNA: TGCAGTGCTATGGGACTAGCGTTGAAAGAGACCCAGTACTTC; CDR3 protein: CSAMGLALKETQYF
D gene: .; V gene: TRBV15; J gene: TRBJ2-2; clone size: .; CDR3 DNA: TGTGCCACCAGCAGAAACCAGGGGGAGCTGTTTTTT; CDR3 protein: CATSRNQGELFF
D gene: .; V gene: TRBV30; J gene: TRBJ2-7; clone size: .; CDR3 DNA: TGTGCCTGGAGTGTATGGCAGCCTGTGGACGAGCAGTACTTC; CDR3 protein: CAWSVWQPVDEQYF
D gene: .; V gene: TRBV3-1; J gene: TRBJ2-7; clone size: .; CDR3 DNA: TGTGCCAGCAGCAGGACGACAGGCGACGAGCAGTACTTC; CDR3 protein: CASSRTTGDEQYF
D gene: TRBD2; V gene: TRBV4-2; J gene: TRBJ2-7; clone size: many; CDR3 DNA: TGTGCCAGCAGCCAAGGGACTAGCGGGGCCCGCGAGCAGTACTTC; CDR3 protein: CASSQGTSGAREQYF
D gene: TRBD2; V gene: TRBV30; J gene: TRBJ2-1; clone size: .; CDR3 DNA: TGTGCCTGGAGTAGCGGGAGGGCCTATGAGCAGTTCTTC; CDR3 protein: CAWSSGRAYEQFF
D gene: TRBD1; V gene: TRBV4-1; J gene: TRBJ1-6; clone size: .; CDR3 DNA: TGCGCCAGCAGCCAAGGGACAGGGAGCAATTCACCCCTCCACTTT; CDR3 protein: CASSQGTGSNSPLHF
D gene: TRBD2; V gene: TRBV24-1; J gene: TRBJ2-1; clone size: .; CDR3 DNA: TGTGCCACACAACGTCGCGGGGGAACTTACAATGAGCAGTTCTTC; CDR3 protein: CATQRRGGTYNEQFF